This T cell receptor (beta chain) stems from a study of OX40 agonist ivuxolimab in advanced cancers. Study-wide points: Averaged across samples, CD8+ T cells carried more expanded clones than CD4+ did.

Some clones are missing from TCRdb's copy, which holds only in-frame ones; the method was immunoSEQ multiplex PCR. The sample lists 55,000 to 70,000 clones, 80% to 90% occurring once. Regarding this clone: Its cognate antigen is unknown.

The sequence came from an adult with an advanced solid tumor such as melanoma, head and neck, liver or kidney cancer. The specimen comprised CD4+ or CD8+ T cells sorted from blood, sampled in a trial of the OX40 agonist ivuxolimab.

CDR3 sequence reads: CASSQGWGTNEKLFF. The DNA of the CDR3 is TGTGCCAGCAGCCAGGGGTGGGGGACTAATGAAAAACTGTTTTTT. This rearrangement joins TRBV14 to TRBJ1-4, with D tentatively TRBD1 (5 bases). CDR3 length: 15 amino acids. From germline, CDR1 is SGHDN and CDR2 FVKESK. The ends were cut back, 3 bases at V and 2 bases at J, with 10 bases in the middle.